This T cell receptor beta chain derives from a study of T cell repertoires in ileal Crohn's disease. Study at large: Patients had a median approximately 8-year disease duration, and approximately 35% were active smokers. Study observations and caveats: Clonal expansions were more frequent in active smokers than non-smokers at surgery. All patients with clonality above 26.8% had endoscopic recurrence.

As for this clone: The antigen remains undetermined.

Approximately 500 nanograms of biopsy DNA per sample underwent TCRB immunosequencing. Clones were read by immunoSEQ multiplex PCR, and TCRdb kept only the in-frame ones, dropping some. The profile shows roughly 4,000 clones, around 78% of them singletons. This receptor was taken from an adult with Crohn's disease. The sequencing sample was made of ileal tissue.

DNA for the CDR3: TGCGCCAGCAGCCAAGAGGGGGGTGCTAATGAAAAACTGTTTTTT. This encodes CASSQEGGANEKLFF. V gene TRBV4-3 combines with J gene TRBJ1-4; D may be TRBD1 (5 bases). Trimming took off 0 bases at V and 3 bases at J, with 8 bases between the two ends. Germline V lookup: CDR1 LGHNA, CDR2 YSLEER. The CDR3 sequence is 15 residues long.